This TCR beta chain was sequenced during a study of CD8 T cells in Susac syndrome (dated by TCRdb to between 2018 and 2021). Concerning the study at large: Among the sequenced Susac syndrome patients, more than 5 had clinically active disease and 8 or 9 were in clinical remission. At the time of blood withdrawal, Susac syndrome patients were either therapy-naive, taking corticosteroids (with some also receiving IVIg), or on IVIg alone. Repertoire sequencing was used to test whether CD8+ T cell activation and differentiation in Susac syndrome was antigen driven.

RNA was extracted using the RNeasy kit, and roughly 0.5 to 1 microgram was reverse transcribed with random hexamers. The immunoSEQ multiplex PCR assay, covering 54 Vbeta and 13 Jbeta segments, was used to amplify TCR beta CDR3 regions. Bias from PCR amplification was corrected by using a synthetic template baseline for primer optimization and for computational correction. The published analysis was carried out like this. Reads were assigned to V, D and J genes according to IMGT and analyzed in immunoSEQ Analyzer, with only productive sequences retained. Clonality was computed as one minus Shannon entropy normalized by log2 of the number of productive unique sequences. Public and private clones were assessed among the 100 most prevalent clones of each patient and control. Clones were defined as Susac-specific when absent from the healthy and MS cohorts, from 1,000 to 1,100 published viral clones and from other ImmuneACCESS disease sequences. TCRdb passed the public sequencing reads through fastp at Q25 and MiXCR, retaining productive beta sequences. CDR3 protein sequences are deduplicated, and each keeps its most common genes and DNA. These V and J calls originate from TCRdb's pipeline instead of the authors' own analysis. The sample data list 140,000 or so distinct CDR3 sequences, and approximately 96% of these were observed just once. The ten most abundant clones make up roughly 0.084% of the sample.

Peripheral blood CD8+ and CD4+ T cells from healthy donors, Susac syndrome patients and multiple sclerosis patients were profiled using high-throughput TCR beta sequencing. The Susac syndrome patients fulfilled recently defined diagnostic criteria for either definite or probable disease. Bulk CD8+ and CD4+ T cells were purified by magnetic negative isolation, while CD8+ TEMRA cells were enriched using FACS. Blood was drawn into EDTA tubes, processed within 24 hours, and PBMCs were isolated by density gradient centrifugation. PBMCs destined for TCR sequencing were cryopreserved in liquid nitrogen and later thawed in a 37 °C water bath. Purity of sorted or isolated CD4+, CD8+ and CD8+ TEMRA cells was at least 90%. CDR1 SGHNT and CDR2 YENEEA were looked up in the germline V gene. The CDR3 covers 17 residues, taking in both the cysteine and the phenylalanine. CDR3 DNA is the only sequence kept; it has 51 bases, read in frame from the first base. V is pared back by 2 bases and J by 0 bases, with 13 bases lying between the germline termini.

Comment on this clonotype: Its antigen is currently not known. No qualities accompany the bases; no much larger clone lies one base away.

The paper as a whole reports these results and caveats: The number of individuals in the TCR sequencing and HLA analysis was recognized as being relatively small. No clonal expansion was detected in the CD4+ T cell repertoire of Susac syndrome patients.

This clonotype originated in a human donor with Susac syndrome. The specimen sequenced was CD4+ T cells from PBMCs. This chain joins TRBV11-3 to TRBJ2-2; the best D guess is TRBD2, with 6 bases matching. The CDR3 reads CASSLTWGTANTGELFF. The DNA sequence reads TGTGCCAGCAGCTTAACTTGGGGGACTGCGAACACCGGGGAGCTGTTTTTT.